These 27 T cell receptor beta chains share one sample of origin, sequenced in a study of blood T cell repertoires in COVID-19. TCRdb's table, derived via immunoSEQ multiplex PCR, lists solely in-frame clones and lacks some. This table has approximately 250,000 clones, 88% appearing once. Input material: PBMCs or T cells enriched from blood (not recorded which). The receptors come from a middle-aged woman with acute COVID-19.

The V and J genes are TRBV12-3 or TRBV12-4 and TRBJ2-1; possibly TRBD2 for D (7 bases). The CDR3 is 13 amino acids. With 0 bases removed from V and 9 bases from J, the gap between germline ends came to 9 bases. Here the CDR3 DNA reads TGTGCCAGCAGTTTAGCGGGAGGGGGTGAGCAGTTCTTC. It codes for CASSLAGGGEQFF.

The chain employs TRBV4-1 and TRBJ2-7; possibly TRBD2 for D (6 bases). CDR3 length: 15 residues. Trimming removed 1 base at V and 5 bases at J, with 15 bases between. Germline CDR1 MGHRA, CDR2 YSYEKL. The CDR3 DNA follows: TGCGCCAGCAGCCAAGTAATCGGAGGGTTCCACGAGCAGTACTTC. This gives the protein CASSQVIGGFHEQYF.

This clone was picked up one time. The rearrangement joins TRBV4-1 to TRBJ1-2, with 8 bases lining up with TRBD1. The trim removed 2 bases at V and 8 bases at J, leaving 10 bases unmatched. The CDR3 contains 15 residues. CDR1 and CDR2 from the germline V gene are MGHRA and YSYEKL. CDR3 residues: CASSQPTTGDLGYTF. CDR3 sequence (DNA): TGCGCCAGCAGCCAACCGACGACAGGGGATTTAGGCTACACCTTC.

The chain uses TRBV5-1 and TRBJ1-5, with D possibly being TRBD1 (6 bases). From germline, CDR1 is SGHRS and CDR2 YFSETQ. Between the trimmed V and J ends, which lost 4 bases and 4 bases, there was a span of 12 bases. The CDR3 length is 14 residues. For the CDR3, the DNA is TGCGCCAGCAGCGTGGACAGCCGGAATCAGCCCCAGCATTTT. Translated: CASSVDSRNQPQHF. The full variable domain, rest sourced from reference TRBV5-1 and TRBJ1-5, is KAGVTQTPRYLIKTRGQQVTLSCSPISGHRSVSWYQQTPGQGLQFLFEYFSETQRNKGNFPGRFSGRQFSNSRSEMNVSTLELGDSALYLCASSVDSRNQPQHFGDGTRLSIL.

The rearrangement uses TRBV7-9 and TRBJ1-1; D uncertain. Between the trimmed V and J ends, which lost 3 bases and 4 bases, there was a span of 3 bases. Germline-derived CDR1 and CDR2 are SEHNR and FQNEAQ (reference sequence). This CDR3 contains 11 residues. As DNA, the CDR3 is TGTGCCAGCAGCTTTCGCACTGAAGCTTTCTTT. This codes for CASSFRTEAFF.

The CDR3 region has the DNA TGTGCCAGCAGGGGCGCTGGCAATCAGCCCCAGCATTTT. Amino acids: CASRGAGNQPQHF. J is TRBJ1-5 and V is TRBV3-1 (or the pseudogene TRBV3-2); D is unresolved. Germline V lookup: CDR1 LGHDT, CDR2 YNNKEL (reference sequence). This CDR3 is 13 amino acids long. V was shortened by 6 bases and J by 2 bases, with 8 bases between the two germline ends.

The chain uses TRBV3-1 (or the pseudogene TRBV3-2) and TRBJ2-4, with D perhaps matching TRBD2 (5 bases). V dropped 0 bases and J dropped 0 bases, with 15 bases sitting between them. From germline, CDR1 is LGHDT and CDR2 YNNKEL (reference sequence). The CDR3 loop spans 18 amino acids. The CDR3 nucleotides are TGTGCCAGCAGCCAAGAATCGGCCAGCGGATTAGCCAAAAACATTCAGTACTTC. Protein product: CASSQESASGLAKNIQYF.

CDR3 bases: TGTGCCATCTTGCCGGGACAGAACTACAATGAGCAGTTCTTC. As protein: CAILPGQNYNEQFF. V gene TRBV10-3 combines with J gene TRBJ2-1, with 7 positions matching TRBD1. The germline CDR1 and CDR2 sequences are ENHRY and SYGVKD. The CDR3 totals 14 residues. V shed 8 bases, J shed 3 bases, and the junction held 7 bases outside the gene matches.

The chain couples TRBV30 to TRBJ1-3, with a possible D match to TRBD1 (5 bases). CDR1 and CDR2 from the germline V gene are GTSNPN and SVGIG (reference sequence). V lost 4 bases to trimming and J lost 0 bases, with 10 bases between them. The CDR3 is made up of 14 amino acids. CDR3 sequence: CAWTWGHSGNTIYF. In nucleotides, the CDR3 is TGTGCCTGGACGTGGGGCCACTCTGGAAACACCATATATTTT.

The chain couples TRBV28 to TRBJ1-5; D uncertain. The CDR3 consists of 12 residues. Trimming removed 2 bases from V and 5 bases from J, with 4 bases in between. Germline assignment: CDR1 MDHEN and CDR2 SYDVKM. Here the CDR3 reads CASSLPDQPQHF. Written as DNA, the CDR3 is TGTGCCAGCAGTTTACCAGATCAGCCCCAGCATTTT.

CDR3 DNA: TGCAGCGTTTTCCCCTCCAGGTATACCACTGAAGCTTTCTTT. It codes for CSVFPSRYTTEAFF. The chain couples TRBV29-1 to TRBJ1-1; D remains ambiguous. The ends were cut back, 5 bases at V and 4 bases at J, with 17 bases in the middle. The CDR3 contains 14 residues. The germline CDR1 and CDR2 sequences are SQVTM and ANQGSEA.

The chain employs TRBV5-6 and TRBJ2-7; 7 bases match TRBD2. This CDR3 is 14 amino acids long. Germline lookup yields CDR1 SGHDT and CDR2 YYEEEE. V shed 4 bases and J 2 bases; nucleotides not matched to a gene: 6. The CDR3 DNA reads TGTGCCAGCAGCGGACGCGGGGGAGCCTACGAGCAGTACTTC. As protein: CASSGRGGAYEQYF.

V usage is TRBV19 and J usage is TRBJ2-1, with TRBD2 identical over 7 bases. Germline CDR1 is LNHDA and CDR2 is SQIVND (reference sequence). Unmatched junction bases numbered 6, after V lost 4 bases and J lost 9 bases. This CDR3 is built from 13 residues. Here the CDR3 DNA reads TGTGCCAGTAGTACCGTAGCGGGCACTGAGCAGTTCTTC. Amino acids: CASSTVAGTEQFF.

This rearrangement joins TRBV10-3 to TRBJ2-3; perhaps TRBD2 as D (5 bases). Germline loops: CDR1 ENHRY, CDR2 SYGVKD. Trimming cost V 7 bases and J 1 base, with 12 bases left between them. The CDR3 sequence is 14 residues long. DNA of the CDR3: TGTGCCATCAACCCGGGAATTGGCACAGATACGCAGTATTTT. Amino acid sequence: CAINPGIGTDTQYF.

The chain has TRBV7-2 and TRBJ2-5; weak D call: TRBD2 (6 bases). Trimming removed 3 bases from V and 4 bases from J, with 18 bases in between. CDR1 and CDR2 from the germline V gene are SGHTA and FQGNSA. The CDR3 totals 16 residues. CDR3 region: CASSFAVTRGGETQYF. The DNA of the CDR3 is TGTGCCAGCAGCTTCGCCGTGACTAGAGGTGGAGAGACCCAGTACTTC.

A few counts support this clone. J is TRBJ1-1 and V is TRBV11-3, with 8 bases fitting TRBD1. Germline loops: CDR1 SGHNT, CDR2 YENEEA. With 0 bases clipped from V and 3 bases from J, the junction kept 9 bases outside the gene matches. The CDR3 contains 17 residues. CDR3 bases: TGTGCCAGCAGCTTAGATCGTCTAGGACAGGGTTACACTGAAGCTTTCTTT. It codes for CASSLDRLGQGYTEAFF.

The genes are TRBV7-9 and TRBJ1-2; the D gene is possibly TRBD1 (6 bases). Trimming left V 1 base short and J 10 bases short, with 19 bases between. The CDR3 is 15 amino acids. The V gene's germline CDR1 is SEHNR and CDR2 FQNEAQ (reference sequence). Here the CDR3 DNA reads TGTGCCAGCAGCTTAGTTGGCAGTGGGTCAGGGGACTACACCTTC. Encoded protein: CASSLVGSGSGDYTF.

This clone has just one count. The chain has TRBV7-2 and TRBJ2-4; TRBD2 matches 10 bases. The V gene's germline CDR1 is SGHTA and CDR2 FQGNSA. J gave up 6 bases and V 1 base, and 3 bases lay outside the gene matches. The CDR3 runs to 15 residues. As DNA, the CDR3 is TGTGCCAGCAGCTTAGGAGCGGGAGGGGTAAACATTCAGTACTTC. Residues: CASSLGAGGVNIQYF.

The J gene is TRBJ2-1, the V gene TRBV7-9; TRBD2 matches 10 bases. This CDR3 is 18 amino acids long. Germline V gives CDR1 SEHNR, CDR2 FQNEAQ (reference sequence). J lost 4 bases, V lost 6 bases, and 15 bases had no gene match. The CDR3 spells CASRRWRSSGRDYNEQFF. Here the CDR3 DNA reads TGTGCCAGCAGACGATGGAGGTCGAGCGGGAGGGATTACAATGAGCAGTTCTTC.

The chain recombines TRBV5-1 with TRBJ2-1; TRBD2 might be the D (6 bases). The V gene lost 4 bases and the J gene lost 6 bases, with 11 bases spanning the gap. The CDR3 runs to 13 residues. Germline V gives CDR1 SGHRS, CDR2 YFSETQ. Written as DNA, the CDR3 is TGCGCCAGCAGCACCGGGACTTCCAATGAGCAGTTCTTC. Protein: CASSTGTSNEQFF.

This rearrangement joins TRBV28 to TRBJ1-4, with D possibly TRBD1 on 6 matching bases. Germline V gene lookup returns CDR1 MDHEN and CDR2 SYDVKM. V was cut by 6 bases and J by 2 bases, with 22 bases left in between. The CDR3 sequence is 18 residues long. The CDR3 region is CASSFSPFDRTTNEKLFF. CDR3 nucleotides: TGTGCCAGCAGCTTTAGCCCTTTCGACAGGACCACTAATGAAAAACTGTTTTTT.

The CDR3 sequence: CASSVGIDNEQFF. The CDR3, as DNA: TGCGCCAGCAGTGTCGGGATCGACAATGAGCAGTTCTTC. This chain uses TRBV10-1 with TRBJ2-1, with D possibly matching TRBD2 (5 bases). There are 13 residues in the CDR3. V lost 4 bases to trimming and J lost 5 bases, with 9 bases between them. CDR1 and CDR2 from the germline V gene are WNHNN and SYGVQD (reference sequence).

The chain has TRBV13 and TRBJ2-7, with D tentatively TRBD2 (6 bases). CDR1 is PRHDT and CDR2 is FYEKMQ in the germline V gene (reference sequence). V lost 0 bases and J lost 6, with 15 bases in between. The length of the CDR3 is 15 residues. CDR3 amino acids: CASSLGPRRGSEQYV. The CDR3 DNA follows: TGTGCCAGCAGCTTAGGTCCCAGGAGGGGTTCCGAGCAGTACGTC.

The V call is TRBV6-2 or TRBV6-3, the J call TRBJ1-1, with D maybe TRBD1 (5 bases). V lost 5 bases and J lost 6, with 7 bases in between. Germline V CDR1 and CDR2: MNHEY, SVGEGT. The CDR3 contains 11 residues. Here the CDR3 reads CASSQGAEAFF. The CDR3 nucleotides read TGTGCCAGCAGTCAGGGTGCTGAAGCTTTCTTT.

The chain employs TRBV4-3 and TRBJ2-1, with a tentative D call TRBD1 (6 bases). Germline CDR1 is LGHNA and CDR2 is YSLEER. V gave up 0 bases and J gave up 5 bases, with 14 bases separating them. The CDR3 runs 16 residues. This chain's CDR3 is CASSQEVGHGDNEQFF. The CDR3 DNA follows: TGCGCCAGCAGCCAAGAAGTGGGACACGGCGACAATGAGCAGTTCTTC.

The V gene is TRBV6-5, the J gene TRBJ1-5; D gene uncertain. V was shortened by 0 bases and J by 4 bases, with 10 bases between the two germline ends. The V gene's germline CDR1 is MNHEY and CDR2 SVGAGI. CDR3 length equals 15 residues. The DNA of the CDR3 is TGTGCCAGCAGTTACTCGTTGGGAGGTAATCAGCCCCAGCATTTT. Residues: CASSYSLGGNQPQHF.

In nucleotides, the CDR3 is TGTGCCAGCAGTTTGTACAGGGTGAATCAGCCCCAGCATTTT. Translation gives CASSLYRVNQPQHF. The chain links TRBV28 to TRBJ1-5; D perhaps matches TRBD1 (6 bases). The CDR3 consists of 14 residues. Germline lookup yields CDR1 MDHEN and CDR2 SYDVKM. Between the trimmed V and J ends, which lost 3 bases and 4 bases, there was a span of 10 bases.